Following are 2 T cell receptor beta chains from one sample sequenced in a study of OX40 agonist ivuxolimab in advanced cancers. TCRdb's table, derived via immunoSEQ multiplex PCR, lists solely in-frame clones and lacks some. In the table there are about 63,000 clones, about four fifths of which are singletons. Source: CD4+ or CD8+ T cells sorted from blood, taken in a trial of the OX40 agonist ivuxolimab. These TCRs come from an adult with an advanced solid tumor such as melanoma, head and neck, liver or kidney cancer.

The DNA for the CDR3 is TGTGCCAGCATATCCGGCGGTAGCAATCAGCCCCAGCATTTT. Translation gives CASISGGSNQPQHF. The chain joins TRBV28 to TRBJ1-5, with unresolved D. There are 14 residues in the CDR3. CDR1 MDHEN and CDR2 SYDVKM come from the germline V gene. V gave up 7 bases and J gave up 0 bases, with 10 bases separating them.

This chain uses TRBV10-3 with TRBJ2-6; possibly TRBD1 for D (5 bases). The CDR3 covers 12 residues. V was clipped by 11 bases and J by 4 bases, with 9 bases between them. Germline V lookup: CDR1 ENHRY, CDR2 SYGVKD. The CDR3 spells CAVGPGANVLTF. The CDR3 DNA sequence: TGTGCCGTGGGGCCCGGGGCCAACGTCCTGACTTTC.